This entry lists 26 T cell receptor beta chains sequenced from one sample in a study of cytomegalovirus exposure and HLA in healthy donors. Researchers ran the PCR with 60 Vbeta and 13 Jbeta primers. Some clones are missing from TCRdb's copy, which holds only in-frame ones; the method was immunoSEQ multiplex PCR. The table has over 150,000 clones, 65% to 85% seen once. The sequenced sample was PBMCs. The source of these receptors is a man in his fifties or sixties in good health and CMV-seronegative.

In DNA, the CDR3 is TGTGCCAGCAGAATAAGCGGGAGCAAGAACTACGAGCAGTACTTC. It specifies CASRISGSKNYEQYF. The V call is TRBV28, the J call TRBJ2-7, with 8 positions matching TRBD2. V was clipped by 6 bases and J by 3 bases; unmatched bases: 10. The CDR3 extends over 15 amino acids. Germline V lookup: CDR1 MDHEN, CDR2 SYDVKM.

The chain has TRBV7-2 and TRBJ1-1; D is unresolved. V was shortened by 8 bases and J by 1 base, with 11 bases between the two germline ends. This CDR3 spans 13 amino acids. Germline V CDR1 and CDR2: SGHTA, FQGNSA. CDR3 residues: CASLLTENTEAFF. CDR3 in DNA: TGTGCCAGCCTCCTGACTGAGAACACTGAAGCTTTCTTT.

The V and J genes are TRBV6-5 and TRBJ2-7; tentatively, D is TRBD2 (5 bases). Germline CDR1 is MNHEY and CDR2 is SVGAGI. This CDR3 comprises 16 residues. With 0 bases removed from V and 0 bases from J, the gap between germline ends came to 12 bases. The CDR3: CASSYSYQRTSYEQYF. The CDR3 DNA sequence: TGTGCCAGCAGTTACTCGTATCAGCGGACCTCCTACGAGCAGTACTTC.

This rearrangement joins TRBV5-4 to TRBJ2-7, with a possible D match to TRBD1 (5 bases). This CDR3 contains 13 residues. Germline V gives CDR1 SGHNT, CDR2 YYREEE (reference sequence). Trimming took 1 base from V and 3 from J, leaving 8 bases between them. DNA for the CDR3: TGTGCCAGCAGCTTGCCCCAGGGCTACGAGCAGTACTTC. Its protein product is CASSLPQGYEQYF.

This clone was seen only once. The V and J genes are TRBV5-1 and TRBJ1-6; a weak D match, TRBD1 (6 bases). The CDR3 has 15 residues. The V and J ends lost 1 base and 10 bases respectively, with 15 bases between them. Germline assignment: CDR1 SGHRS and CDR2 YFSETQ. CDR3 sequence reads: CASSLLGGRESPLHF. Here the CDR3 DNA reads TGCGCCAGCAGCTTGTTAGGGGGTAGGGAGTCACCCCTCCACTTT.

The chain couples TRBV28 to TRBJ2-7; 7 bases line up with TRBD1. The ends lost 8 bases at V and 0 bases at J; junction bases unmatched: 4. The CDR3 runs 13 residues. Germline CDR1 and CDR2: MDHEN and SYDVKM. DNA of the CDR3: TGTGCCAGCCTGGGACAGAACTCCTACGAGCAGTACTTC. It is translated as CASLGQNSYEQYF.

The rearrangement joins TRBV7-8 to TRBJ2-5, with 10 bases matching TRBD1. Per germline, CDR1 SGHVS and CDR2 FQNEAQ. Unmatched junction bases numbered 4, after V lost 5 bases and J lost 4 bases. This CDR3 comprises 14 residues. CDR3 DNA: TGTGCCAGCAGCCGGGACAGGGGCGGAGAGACCCAGTACTTC. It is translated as CASSRDRGGETQYF. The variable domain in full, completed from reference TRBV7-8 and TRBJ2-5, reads GAGVSQSPRYKVAKRGQDVALRCDPISGHVSLFWYQQALGQGPEFLTYFQNEAQLDKSGLPSDRFFAERPEGSVSTLKIQRTQQEDSAVYLCASSRDRGGETQYFGPGTRLLVL.

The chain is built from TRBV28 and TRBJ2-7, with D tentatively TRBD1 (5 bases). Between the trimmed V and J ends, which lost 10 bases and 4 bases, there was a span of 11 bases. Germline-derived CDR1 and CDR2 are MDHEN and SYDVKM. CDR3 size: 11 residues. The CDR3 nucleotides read TGTGCCATAACACGACAGTACGAGCAGTACTTC. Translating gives CAITRQYEQYF.

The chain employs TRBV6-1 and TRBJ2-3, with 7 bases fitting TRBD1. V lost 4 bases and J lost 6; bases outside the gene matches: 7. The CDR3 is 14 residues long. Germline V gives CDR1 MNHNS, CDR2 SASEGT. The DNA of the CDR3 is TGTGCCAGCAGTGGCCAGACAGGGTCTGATACGCAGTATTTT. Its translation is CASSGQTGSDTQYF.

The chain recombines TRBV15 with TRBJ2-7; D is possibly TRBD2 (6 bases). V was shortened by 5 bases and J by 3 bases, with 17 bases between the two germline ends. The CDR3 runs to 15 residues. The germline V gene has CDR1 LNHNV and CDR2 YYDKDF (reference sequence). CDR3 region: CATSELVSGIYEQYF. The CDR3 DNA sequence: TGTGCCACCAGCGAACTTGTTAGCGGAATCTACGAGCAGTACTTC.

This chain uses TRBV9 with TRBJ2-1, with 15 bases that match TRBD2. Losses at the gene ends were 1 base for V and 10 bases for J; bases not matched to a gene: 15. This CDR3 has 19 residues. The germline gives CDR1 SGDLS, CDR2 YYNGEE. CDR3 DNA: TGTGCCAGCAGCGTACGCGGGACCGCGGGACTAGCGGGAGGCCTCGAGCAGTTCTTC. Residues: CASSVRGTAGLAGGLEQFF. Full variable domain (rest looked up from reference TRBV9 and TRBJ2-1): DSGVTQTPKHLITATGQRVTLRCSPRSGDLSVYWYQQSLDQGLQFLIQYYNGEERAKGNILERFSAQQFPDLHSELNLSSLELGDSALYFCASSVRGTAGLAGGLEQFFGPGTRLTVL.

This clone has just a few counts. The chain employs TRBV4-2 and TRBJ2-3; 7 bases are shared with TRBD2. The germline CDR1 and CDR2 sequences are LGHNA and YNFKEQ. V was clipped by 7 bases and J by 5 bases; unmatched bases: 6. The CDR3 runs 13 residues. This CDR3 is CASTERGGDTQYF. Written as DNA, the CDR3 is TGTGCCAGCACGGAGCGGGGAGGAGATACGCAGTATTTT.

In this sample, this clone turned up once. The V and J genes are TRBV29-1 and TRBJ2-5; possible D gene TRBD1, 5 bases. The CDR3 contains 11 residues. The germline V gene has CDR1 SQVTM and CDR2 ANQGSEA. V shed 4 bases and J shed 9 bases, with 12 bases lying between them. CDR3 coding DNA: TGCAGCGTTGGAGAGGAAGGGGCCCAGTACTTC. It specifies CSVGEEGAQYF.

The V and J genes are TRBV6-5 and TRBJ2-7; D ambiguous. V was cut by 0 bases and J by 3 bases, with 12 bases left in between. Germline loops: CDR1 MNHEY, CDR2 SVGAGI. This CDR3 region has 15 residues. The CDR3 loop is CASSYSTLSGYEQYF. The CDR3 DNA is TGTGCCAGCAGTTACTCGACCCTCTCAGGCTACGAGCAGTACTTC.

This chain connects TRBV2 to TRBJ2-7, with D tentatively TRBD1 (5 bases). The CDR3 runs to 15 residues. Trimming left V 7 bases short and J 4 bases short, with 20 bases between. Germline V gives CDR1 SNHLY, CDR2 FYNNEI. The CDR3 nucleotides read TGTGCCAGCAAACAACCGGCAGGGATTTCGTACGAGCAGTACTTC. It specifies CASKQPAGISYEQYF.

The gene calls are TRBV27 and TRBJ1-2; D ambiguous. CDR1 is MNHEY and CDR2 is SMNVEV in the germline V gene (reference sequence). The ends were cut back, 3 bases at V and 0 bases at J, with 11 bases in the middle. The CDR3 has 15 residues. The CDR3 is CASSFIGGPNYGYTF. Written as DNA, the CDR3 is TGTGCCAGCAGTTTCATCGGCGGTCCTAACTATGGCTACACCTTC.

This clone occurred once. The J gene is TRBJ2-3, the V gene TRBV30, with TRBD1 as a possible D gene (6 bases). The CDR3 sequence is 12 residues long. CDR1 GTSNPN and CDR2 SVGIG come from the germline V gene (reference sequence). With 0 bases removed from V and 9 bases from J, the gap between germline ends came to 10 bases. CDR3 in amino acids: CAWSVQGRTQYF. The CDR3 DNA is TGTGCCTGGAGTGTACAGGGTAGGACGCAGTATTTT.

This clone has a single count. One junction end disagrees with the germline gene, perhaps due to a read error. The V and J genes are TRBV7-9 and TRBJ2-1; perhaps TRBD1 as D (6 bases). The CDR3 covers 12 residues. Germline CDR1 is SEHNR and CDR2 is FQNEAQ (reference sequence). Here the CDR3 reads CSSDRMGSEQFF. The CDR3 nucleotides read TGTTCCAGTGACAGGATGGGCAGTGAGCAGTTCTTC.

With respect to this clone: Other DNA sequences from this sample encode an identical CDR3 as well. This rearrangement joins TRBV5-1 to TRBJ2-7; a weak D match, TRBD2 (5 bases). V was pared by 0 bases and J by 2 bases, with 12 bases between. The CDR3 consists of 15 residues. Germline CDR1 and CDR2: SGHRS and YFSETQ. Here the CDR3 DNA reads TGCGCCAGCAGCTTGGACGGACGGGGAACCTACGAGCAGTACTTC. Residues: CASSLDGRGTYEQYF.

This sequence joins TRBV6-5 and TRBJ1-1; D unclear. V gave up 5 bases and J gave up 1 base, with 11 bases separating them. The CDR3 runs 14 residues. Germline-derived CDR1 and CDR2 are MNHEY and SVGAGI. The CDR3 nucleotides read TGTGCCAGCAGTCGCAGTGGGCCGAACACTGAAGCTTTCTTT. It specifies CASSRSGPNTEAFF.

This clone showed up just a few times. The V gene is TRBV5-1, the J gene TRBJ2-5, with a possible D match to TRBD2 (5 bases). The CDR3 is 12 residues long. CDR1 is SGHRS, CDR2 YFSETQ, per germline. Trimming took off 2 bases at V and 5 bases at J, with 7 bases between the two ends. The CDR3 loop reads CASSFGSETQYF. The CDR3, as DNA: TGCGCCAGCAGCTTTGGGAGCGAGACCCAGTACTTC.

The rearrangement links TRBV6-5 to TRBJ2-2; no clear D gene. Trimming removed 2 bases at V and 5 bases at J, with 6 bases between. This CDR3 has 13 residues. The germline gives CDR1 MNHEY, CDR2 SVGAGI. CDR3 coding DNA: TGTGCCAGCAGTTACCGGGTGACCGGGGAGCTGTTTTTT. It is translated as CASSYRVTGELFF.

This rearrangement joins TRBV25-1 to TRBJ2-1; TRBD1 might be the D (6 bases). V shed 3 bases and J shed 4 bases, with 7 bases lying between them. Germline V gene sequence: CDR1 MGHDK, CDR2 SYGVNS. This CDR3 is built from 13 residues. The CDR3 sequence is CASSEDRYNEQFF. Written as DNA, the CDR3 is TGTGCCAGCAGTGAGGACAGATACAATGAGCAGTTCTTC. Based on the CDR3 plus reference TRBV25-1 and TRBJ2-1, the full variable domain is EADIYQTPRYLVIGTGKKITLECSQTMGHDKMYWYQQDPGMELHLIHYSYGVNSTEKGDLSSESTVSRIRTEHFPLTLESARPSHTSQYLCASSEDRYNEQFFGPGTRLTVL.

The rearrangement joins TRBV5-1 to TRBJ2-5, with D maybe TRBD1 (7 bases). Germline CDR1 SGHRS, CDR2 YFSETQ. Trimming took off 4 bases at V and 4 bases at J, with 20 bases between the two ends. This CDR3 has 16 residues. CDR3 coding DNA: TGCGCCAGCAGCCCTCGGGCCAGGGGGGTTTCAGAGACCCAGTACTTC. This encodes CASSPRARGVSETQYF.

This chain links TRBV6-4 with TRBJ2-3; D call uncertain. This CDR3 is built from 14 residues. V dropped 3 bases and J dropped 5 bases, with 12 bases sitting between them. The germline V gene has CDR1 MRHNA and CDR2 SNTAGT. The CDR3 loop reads CASSDGPSEDTQYF. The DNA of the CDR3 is TGTGCCAGCAGTGATGGGCCGTCCGAAGATACGCAGTATTTT.

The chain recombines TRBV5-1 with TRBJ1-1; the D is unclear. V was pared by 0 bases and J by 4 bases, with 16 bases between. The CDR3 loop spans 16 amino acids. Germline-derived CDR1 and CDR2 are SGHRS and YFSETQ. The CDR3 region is CASSLGQVFIGTEAFF. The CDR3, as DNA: TGCGCCAGCAGCTTGGGTCAGGTGTTCATAGGCACTGAAGCTTTCTTT.